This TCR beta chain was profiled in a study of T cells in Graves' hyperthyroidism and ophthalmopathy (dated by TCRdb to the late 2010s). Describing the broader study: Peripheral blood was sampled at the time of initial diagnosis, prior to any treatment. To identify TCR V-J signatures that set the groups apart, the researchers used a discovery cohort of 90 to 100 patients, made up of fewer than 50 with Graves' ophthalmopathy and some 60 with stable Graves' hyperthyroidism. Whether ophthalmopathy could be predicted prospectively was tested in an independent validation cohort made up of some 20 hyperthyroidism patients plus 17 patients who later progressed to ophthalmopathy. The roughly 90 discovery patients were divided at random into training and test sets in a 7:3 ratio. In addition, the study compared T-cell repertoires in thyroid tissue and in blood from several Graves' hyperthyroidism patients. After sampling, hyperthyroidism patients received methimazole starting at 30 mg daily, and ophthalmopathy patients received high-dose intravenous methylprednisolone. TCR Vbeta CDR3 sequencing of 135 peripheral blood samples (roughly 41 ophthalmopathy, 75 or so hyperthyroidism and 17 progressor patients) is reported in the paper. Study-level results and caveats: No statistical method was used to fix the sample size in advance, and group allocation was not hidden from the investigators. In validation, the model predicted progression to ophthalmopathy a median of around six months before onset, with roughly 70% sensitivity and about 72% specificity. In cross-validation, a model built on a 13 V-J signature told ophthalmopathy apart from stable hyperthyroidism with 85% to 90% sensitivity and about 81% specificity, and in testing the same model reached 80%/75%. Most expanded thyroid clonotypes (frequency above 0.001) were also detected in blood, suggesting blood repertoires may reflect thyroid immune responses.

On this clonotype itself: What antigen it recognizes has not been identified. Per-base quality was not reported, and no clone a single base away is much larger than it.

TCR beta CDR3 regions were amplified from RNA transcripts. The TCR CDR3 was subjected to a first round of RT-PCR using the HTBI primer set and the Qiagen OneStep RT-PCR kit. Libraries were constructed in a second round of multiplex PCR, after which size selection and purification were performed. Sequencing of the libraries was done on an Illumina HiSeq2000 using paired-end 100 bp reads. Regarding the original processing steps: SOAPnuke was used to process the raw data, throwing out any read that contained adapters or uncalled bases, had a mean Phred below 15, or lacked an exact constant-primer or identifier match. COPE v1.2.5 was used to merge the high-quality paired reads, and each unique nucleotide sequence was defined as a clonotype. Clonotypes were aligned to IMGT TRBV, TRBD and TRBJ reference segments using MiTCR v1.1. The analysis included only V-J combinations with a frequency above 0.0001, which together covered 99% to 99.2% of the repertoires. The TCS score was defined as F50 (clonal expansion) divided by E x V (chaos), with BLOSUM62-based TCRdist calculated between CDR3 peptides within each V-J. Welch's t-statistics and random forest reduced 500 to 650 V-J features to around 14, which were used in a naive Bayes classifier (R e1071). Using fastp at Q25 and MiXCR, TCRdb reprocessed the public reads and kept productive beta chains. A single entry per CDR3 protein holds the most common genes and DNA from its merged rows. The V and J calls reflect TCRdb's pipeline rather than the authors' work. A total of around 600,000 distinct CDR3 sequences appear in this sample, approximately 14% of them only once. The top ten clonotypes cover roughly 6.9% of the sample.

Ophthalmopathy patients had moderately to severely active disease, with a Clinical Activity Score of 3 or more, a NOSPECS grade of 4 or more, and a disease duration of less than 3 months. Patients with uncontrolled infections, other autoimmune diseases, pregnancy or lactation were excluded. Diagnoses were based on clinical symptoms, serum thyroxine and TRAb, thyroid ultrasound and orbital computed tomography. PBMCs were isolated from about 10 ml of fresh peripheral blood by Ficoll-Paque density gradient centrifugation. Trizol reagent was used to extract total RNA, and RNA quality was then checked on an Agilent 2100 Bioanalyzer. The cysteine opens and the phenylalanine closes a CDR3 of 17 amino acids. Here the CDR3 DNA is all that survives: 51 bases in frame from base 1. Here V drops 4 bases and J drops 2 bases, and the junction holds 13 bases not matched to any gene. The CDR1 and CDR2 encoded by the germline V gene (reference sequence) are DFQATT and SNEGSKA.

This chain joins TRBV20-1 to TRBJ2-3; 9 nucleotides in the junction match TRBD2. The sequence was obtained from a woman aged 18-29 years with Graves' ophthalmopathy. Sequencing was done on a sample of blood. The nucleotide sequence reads TGCAGTGCTACTATGCCTAGCGGGATTTTTAACACAGATACGCAGTATTTT. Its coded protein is CSATMPSGIFNTDTQYF.